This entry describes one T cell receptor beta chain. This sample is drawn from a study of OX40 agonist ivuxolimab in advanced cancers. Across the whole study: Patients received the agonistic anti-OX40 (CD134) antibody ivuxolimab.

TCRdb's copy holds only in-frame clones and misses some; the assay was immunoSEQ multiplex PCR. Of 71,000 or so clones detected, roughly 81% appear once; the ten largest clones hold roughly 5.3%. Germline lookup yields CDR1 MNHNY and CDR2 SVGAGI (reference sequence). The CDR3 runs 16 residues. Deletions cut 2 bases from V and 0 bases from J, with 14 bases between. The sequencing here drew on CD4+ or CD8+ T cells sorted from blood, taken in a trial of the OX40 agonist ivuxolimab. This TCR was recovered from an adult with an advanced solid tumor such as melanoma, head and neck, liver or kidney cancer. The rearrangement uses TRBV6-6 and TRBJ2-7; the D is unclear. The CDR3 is CASSYGSGVSSYEQYF. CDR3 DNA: TGTGCCAGCAGTTACGGTAGTGGTGTGAGCTCCTACGAGCAGTACTTC.